Listed below are T cell receptor beta chains from one sample, sequenced in a study of blood T cell repertoires in COVID-19. Sequencing used immunoSEQ multiplex PCR; TCRdb keeps in-frame clones, though not all of them. Of roughly 260,000 clones in the sample, around 90% were seen once. The sample was peripheral blood. The receptors were sampled from a woman aged 50 to 60 who had recovered from COVID-19. Both conserved end residues are part of each CDR3. The order of the fields is J gene, D gene, clone size, V gene, CDR3 protein, CDR3 DNA. The D gene is left open where the match is weak. The size entry is marked missing in some rows and otherwise reads once, few, many or a size class.

J gene: TRBJ2-3
D gene: -
clone size: -
V gene: TRBV29-1
CDR3 protein: CSVEITEGRDTQYF
CDR3 DNA: TGCAGCGTCGAAATAACGGAGGGCCGCGATACGCAGTATTTT

J gene: TRBJ2-1
D gene: -
clone size: -
V gene: TRBV30
CDR3 protein: CAWSVLMGDGGAQFF
CDR3 DNA: TGTGCCTGGAGTGTACTTATGGGAGACGGCGGTGCGCAGTTCTTC

J gene: TRBJ1-2
D gene: -
clone size: -
V gene: TRBV7-8
CDR3 protein: CASSLGGPRGKAYGYTF
CDR3 DNA: TGTGCCAGCAGCTTAGGGGGACCGCGGGGAAAGGCCTATGGCTACACCTTC

J gene: TRBJ2-5
D gene: TRBD2
clone size: -
V gene: TRBV7-9
CDR3 protein: CASSRGGQRETQYF
CDR3 DNA: TGTGCCAGCAGCCGGGGGGGGCAGCGGGAGACCCAGTACTTC

J gene: TRBJ1-2
D gene: -
clone size: -
V gene: TRBV3-1/TRBV3-2
CDR3 protein: CASSQDLNLANYGYTF
CDR3 DNA: TGTGCCAGCAGCCAAGATCTTAACTTAGCTAACTATGGCTACACCTTC

J gene: TRBJ2-7
D gene: TRBD1
clone size: -
V gene: TRBV7-9
CDR3 protein: CASSMGQGASEQYF
CDR3 DNA: TGTGCCAGCAGCATGGGACAGGGGGCCAGCGAGCAGTACTTC

J gene: TRBJ1-4
D gene: -
clone size: -
V gene: TRBV7-7
CDR3 protein: CASSSGAATNEKLFF
CDR3 DNA: TGTGCTAGCAGTTCCGGAGCGGCAACTAATGAAAAACTGTTTTTT

J gene: TRBJ1-1
D gene: TRBD1
clone size: -
V gene: TRBV27
CDR3 protein: CASSQPPGTGWTTEAFF
CDR3 DNA: TGTGCCAGCAGCCAACCCCCCGGGACAGGGTGGACGACTGAAGCTTTCTTT

J gene: TRBJ1-5
D gene: -
clone size: -
V gene: TRBV29-1
CDR3 protein: CSVRQDSNQPQHF
CDR3 DNA: TGCAGCGTCCGGCAGGATAGCAATCAGCCCCAGCATTTT

J gene: TRBJ2-5
D gene: -
clone size: -
V gene: TRBV6-2/TRBV6-3
CDR3 protein: CASSYLLASQETQYF
CDR3 DNA: TGTGCCAGCAGTTACTTACTCGCGTCCCAAGAGACCCAGTACTTC

J gene: TRBJ2-1
D gene: TRBD1
clone size: few
V gene: TRBV6-5
CDR3 protein: CASSYRTGKQFF
CDR3 DNA: TGTGCCAGCAGTTACAGGACAGGAAAGCAGTTCTTC

J gene: TRBJ2-7
D gene: -
clone size: few
V gene: TRBV10-3
CDR3 protein: CAISGHYEQYF
CDR3 DNA: TGTGCCATCAGTGGACACTACGAGCAGTACTTC

J gene: TRBJ2-3
D gene: TRBD1
clone size: -
V gene: TRBV2
CDR3 protein: CASSDRGTDTQYF
CDR3 DNA: TGTGCCAGCAGCGACAGGGGCACAGATACGCAGTATTTT

J gene: TRBJ1-4
D gene: -
clone size: -
V gene: TRBV12-3/TRBV12-4
CDR3 protein: CASSLAEAEKLFF
CDR3 DNA: TGTGCCAGCAGTTTAGCAGAGGCCGAAAAACTGTTTTTT

J gene: TRBJ2-3
D gene: TRBD2
clone size: -
V gene: TRBV9
CDR3 protein: CASSALSGITDTQYF
CDR3 DNA: TGTGCCAGCAGCGCCCTAAGCGGGATCACAGATACGCAGTATTTT

J gene: TRBJ1-1
D gene: -
clone size: -
V gene: TRBV28
CDR3 protein: CASIVPRGTEAFF
CDR3 DNA: TGTGCCAGCATTGTCCCGAGGGGGACTGAAGCTTTCTTT

J gene: TRBJ2-1
D gene: -
clone size: -
V gene: TRBV10-3
CDR3 protein: CATRYGDTGQKQFF
CDR3 DNA: TGTGCCACCCGCTACGGGGACACAGGGCAAAAGCAGTTCTTC

J gene: TRBJ2-3
D gene: -
clone size: once
V gene: TRBV6-2/TRBV6-3
CDR3 protein: CASSYSGGEATDTQYF
CDR3 DNA: TGTGCCAGCAGTTACTCAGGCGGGGAGGCCACAGATACGCAGTATTTT

J gene: TRBJ1-1
D gene: TRBD1
clone size: few
V gene: TRBV6-4
CDR3 protein: CASSATGSNTEAFF
CDR3 DNA: TGTGCCAGCAGTGCGACAGGGTCCAACACTGAAGCTTTCTTT

J gene: TRBJ1-6
D gene: -
clone size: -
V gene: TRBV5-5
CDR3 protein: CASSLVGEGNSPLHF
CDR3 DNA: TGTGCCAGCAGCTTGGTCGGGGAAGGGAATTCACCCCTCCACTTT

J gene: TRBJ2-3
D gene: -
clone size: -
V gene: TRBV24-1
CDR3 protein: CATSDPGTDTQYF
CDR3 DNA: TGTGCCACCAGTGACCCAGGGACAGATACGCAGTATTTT

J gene: TRBJ1-5
D gene: -
clone size: -
V gene: TRBV5-1
CDR3 protein: CASSLGVHNQPQHF
CDR3 DNA: TGCGCCAGCAGCTTAGGGGTACACAATCAGCCCCAGCATTTT

J gene: TRBJ2-7
D gene: TRBD1
clone size: -
V gene: TRBV11-2
CDR3 protein: CASSLLGQESYEQYF
CDR3 DNA: TGTGCCAGCAGCTTACTGGGACAGGAGTCCTACGAGCAGTACTTC

J gene: TRBJ1-4
D gene: -
clone size: -
V gene: TRBV18
CDR3 protein: CASSPPQGRDEKLFF
CDR3 DNA: TGTGCCAGCTCACCACCCCAGGGGCGGGATGAAAAACTGTTTTTT

J gene: TRBJ1-6
D gene: -
clone size: -
V gene: TRBV3-1/TRBV3-2
CDR3 protein: CASSQDSGRVSSPLHF
CDR3 DNA: TGTGCCAGCAGCCAAGATAGTGGCAGGGTGAGTTCACCCCTCCACTTT

J gene: TRBJ2-5
D gene: -
clone size: -
V gene: TRBV6-1
CDR3 protein: CASSEFTSGLETQYF
CDR3 DNA: TGTGCCAGCAGTGAATTCACTAGTGGGTTGGAGACCCAGTACTTC

J gene: TRBJ2-3
D gene: TRBD1
clone size: -
V gene: TRBV15
CDR3 protein: CATSRGDREIDTQYF
CDR3 DNA: TGTGCCACCAGCAGAGGTGACAGGGAAATAGATACGCAGTATTTT

J gene: TRBJ1-4
D gene: -
clone size: -
V gene: TRBV7-9
CDR3 protein: CASSLDLGGNEKLFF
CDR3 DNA: TGTGCCAGCAGTTTAGACCTGGGGGGTAATGAAAAACTGTTTTTT

J gene: TRBJ2-3
D gene: -
clone size: -
V gene: TRBV5-6
CDR3 protein: CASSFLKYSSTDTQYF
CDR3 DNA: TGTGCCAGCAGCTTTCTAAAGTATTCTAGCACAGATACGCAGTATTTT

J gene: TRBJ2-2
D gene: TRBD2
clone size: -
V gene: TRBV11-2
CDR3 protein: CASSLDGRGWTGELFF
CDR3 DNA: TGTGCCAGCAGCTTAGATGGGAGGGGTTGGACCGGGGAGCTGTTTTTT

J gene: TRBJ1-2
D gene: -
clone size: once
V gene: TRBV15
CDR3 protein: CATSRDLWAPNYGYTF
CDR3 DNA: TGTGCCACCAGCAGAGATCTCTGGGCGCCTAACTATGGCTACACCTTC

J gene: TRBJ2-6
D gene: -
clone size: once
V gene: TRBV10-3
CDR3 protein: CAISGVYQGSGANVLTF
CDR3 DNA: TGTGCCATCAGTGGGGTCTATCAGGGCTCTGGGGCCAACGTCCTGACTTTC

J gene: TRBJ1-3
D gene: -
clone size: -
V gene: TRBV28
CDR3 protein: CASGFTGPRNTIYF
CDR3 DNA: TGTGCCAGCGGGTTCACAGGACCCCGAAACACCATATATTTT

J gene: TRBJ2-1
D gene: -
clone size: -
V gene: TRBV9
CDR3 protein: CASSVLSANEQFF
CDR3 DNA: TGTGCCAGCAGCGTATTAAGCGCCAATGAGCAGTTCTTC

J gene: TRBJ2-7
D gene: -
clone size: -
V gene: TRBV4-2
CDR3 protein: CASSLRQDLYEQYF
CDR3 DNA: TGTGCCAGCAGCCTTCGACAGGATCTCTACGAGCAGTACTTC

J gene: TRBJ1-2
D gene: TRBD1
clone size: -
V gene: TRBV5-4
CDR3 protein: CASSRRLGDRRRRGYTF
CDR3 DNA: TGTGCCAGCAGCCGTAGGTTGGGGGACAGGAGAAGAAGAGGCTACACCTTC

J gene: TRBJ2-2
D gene: -
clone size: -
V gene: TRBV28
CDR3 protein: CASSLGDTNTGELFF
CDR3 DNA: TGTGCCAGCAGTTTAGGGGACACGAACACCGGGGAGCTGTTTTTT

J gene: TRBJ1-2
D gene: -
clone size: -
V gene: TRBV7-9
CDR3 protein: CASSPGLGQDLSTF
CDR3 DNA: TGTGCCAGCAGCCCTGGATTAGGTCAGGATCTTTCCACCTTC

J gene: TRBJ2-1
D gene: -
clone size: -
V gene: TRBV7-3
CDR3 protein: CASSLTLTDYNEQFF
CDR3 DNA: TGTGCCAGCAGCTTAACGTTAACAGACTACAATGAGCAGTTCTTC

J gene: TRBJ2-7
D gene: -
clone size: -
V gene: TRBV30
CDR3 protein: CAWSGTGYEQYF
CDR3 DNA: TGTGCCTGGAGCGGGACTGGATACGAGCAGTACTTC

J gene: TRBJ2-3
D gene: -
clone size: -
V gene: TRBV9
CDR3 protein: CASSVRGGGIDTQYF
CDR3 DNA: TGTGCCAGCAGCGTAAGGGGGGGAGGGATAGATACGCAGTATTTT

J gene: TRBJ2-3
D gene: TRBD2
clone size: -
V gene: TRBV29-1
CDR3 protein: CSVSSGGGRDTQYF
CDR3 DNA: TGCAGCGTTTCTAGCGGGGGAGGTAGAGATACGCAGTATTTT

J gene: TRBJ1-1
D gene: -
clone size: -
V gene: TRBV7-3
CDR3 protein: CASSSLGGNTEAFF
CDR3 DNA: TGTGCCAGCAGCTCCCTAGGGGGGAACACTGAAGCTTTCTTT

J gene: TRBJ1-2
D gene: -
clone size: -
V gene: TRBV5-5
CDR3 protein: CASSVNTGQSYYGYTF
CDR3 DNA: TGTGCCAGCAGCGTCAATACAGGACAGAGTTACTATGGCTACACCTTC

J gene: TRBJ2-2
D gene: -
clone size: -
V gene: TRBV5-1
CDR3 protein: CASSFRGTGELFF
CDR3 DNA: TGCGCCAGCAGCTTTAGGGGCACCGGGGAGCTGTTTTTT

J gene: TRBJ2-3
D gene: TRBD2
clone size: -
V gene: TRBV4-1
CDR3 protein: CASSRGGSTDTQYF
CDR3 DNA: TGCGCCAGCAGCCGGGGGGGTAGCACAGATACGCAGTATTTT

J gene: TRBJ1-1
D gene: TRBD1
clone size: few
V gene: TRBV29-1
CDR3 protein: CSVYGDSSNTEAFF
CDR3 DNA: TGCAGCGTTTACGGGGACAGCTCGAACACTGAAGCTTTCTTT

J gene: TRBJ1-5
D gene: TRBD1
clone size: -
V gene: TRBV15
CDR3 protein: CATSRFGTGANQPQHF
CDR3 DNA: TGTGCCACCAGCAGATTCGGGACAGGGGCAAATCAGCCCCAGCATTTT

J gene: TRBJ2-6
D gene: TRBD1
clone size: -
V gene: TRBV30
CDR3 protein: CARMDRGQWLGANVLTF
CDR3 DNA: TGTGCCCGGATGGACAGGGGGCAATGGCTTGGGGCCAACGTCCTGACTTTC